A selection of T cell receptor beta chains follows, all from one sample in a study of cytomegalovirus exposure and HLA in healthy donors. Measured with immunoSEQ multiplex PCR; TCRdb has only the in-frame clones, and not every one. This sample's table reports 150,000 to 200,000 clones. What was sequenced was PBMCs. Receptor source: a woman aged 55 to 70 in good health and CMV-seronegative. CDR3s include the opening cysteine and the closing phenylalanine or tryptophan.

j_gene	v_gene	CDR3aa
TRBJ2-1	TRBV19	CASTFLAGISNEQFF
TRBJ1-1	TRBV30	CAWSLTAPVGDTEAFF
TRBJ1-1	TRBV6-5	CASRRTVNTEAFF
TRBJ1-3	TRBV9	CASSVLSTPSSGNTIYF
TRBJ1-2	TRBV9	CASSVARDRQGPANYGYTF
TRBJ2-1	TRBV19	CASSIVSGSSSNEQFF
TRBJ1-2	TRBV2	CASSEERTGLGYGYTF
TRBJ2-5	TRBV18	CASSPRGEETQYF
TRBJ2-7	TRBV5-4	CASSLAGGGLSYEQYF
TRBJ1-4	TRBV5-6	CASSLGTKGKLFF
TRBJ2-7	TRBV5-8	CASSLSSGGAYEQYF
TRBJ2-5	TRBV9	CASSVSSEGWETQYF
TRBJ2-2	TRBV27	CASSLSPVTNTGELFF
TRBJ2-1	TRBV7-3	CASSSVAGAGNEQFF
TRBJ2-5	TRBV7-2	CASSLRLMVETQYF
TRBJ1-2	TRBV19	CASSTTPYEGYTF
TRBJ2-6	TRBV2	CAISSGWGANVLTF
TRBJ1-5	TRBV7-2	CASSRGTGNQPQHF
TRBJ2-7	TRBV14	CASSQVERGISYEQYF
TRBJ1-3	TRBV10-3	CAIRTDLSGNTIYF
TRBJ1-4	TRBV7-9	CASSEIGTAPDEKLFF
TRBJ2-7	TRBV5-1	CASSEGVLYEQYF
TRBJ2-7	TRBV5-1	CASSLDGQGPYEQYF
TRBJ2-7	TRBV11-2	CASSLEEGFTYEQYF
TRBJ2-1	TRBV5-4	CASSLGLAGNEQFF
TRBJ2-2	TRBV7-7	CASSRGTGNTGELFF
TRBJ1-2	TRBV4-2	CASSQRQGAQDGYTF